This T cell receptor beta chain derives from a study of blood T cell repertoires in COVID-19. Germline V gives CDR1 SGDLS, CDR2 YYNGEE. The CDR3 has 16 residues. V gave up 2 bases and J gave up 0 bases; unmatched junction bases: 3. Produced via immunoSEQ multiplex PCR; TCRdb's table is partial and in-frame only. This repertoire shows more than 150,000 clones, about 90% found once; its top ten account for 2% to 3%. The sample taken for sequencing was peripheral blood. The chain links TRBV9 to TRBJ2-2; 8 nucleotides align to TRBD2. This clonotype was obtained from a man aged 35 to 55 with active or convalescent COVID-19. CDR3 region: CASSVRGDSNTGELFF. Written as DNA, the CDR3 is TGTGCCAGCAGCGTGCGGGGGGACTCGAACACCGGGGAGCTGTTTTTT.